These 27 T cell receptor beta chains were all obtained from the same sample, sequenced in a study of vaccination effects on CD4 cells after COVID-19. TCRdb keeps only in-frame clones here, not all; method: immunoSEQ multiplex PCR. The repertoire holds around 40,000 clones, with about two thirds as singletons. Their target antigens are unknown. CD4+ T cells were isolated after around 10 days of culture. Sequences were derived from CD4+ T cells from PBMCs cultured without peptide, sampled before COVID-19 vaccination. The receptors were gathered from a human donor who received a COVID-19 vaccine.

A few counts support this clone. The V call is TRBV6-6, the J call TRBJ2-1; D is unclear. This CDR3 comprises 10 residues. The V end was cut by 6 bases, the J end by 5 bases, with 2 bases between. Germline V lookup: CDR1 MNHNY, CDR2 SVGAGI (reference sequence). The CDR3 bases are TGTGCCAGCAGAGACAATGAGCAGTTCTTC. Its translation: CASRDNEQFF.

This clone was picked up a small number of times. The rearrangement joins TRBV6-5 to TRBJ1-1, with 8 bases fitting TRBD1. V shed 2 bases and J 10 bases; nucleotides not matched to a gene: 9. Germline V gives CDR1 MNHEY, CDR2 SVGAGI. This CDR3 region has 14 residues. The CDR3 DNA reads as TGTGCCAGCAGTTACGGTCCAGGGGGCGTGGGAGCTTTCTTT. This sequence encodes CASSYGPGGVGAFF.

The chain carries TRBV9 and TRBJ2-2, with 10 bases fitting TRBD1. V was clipped by 0 bases and J by 6 bases; unmatched bases: 2. Per germline, CDR1 SGDLS and CDR2 YYNGEE. The CDR3 runs 15 residues. CDR3 amino acids: CASSVGGQGSGELFF. The DNA of the CDR3 is TGTGCCAGCAGCGTAGGGGGACAGGGGTCCGGGGAGCTGTTTTTT. The variable domain in full, with the rest retrieved from reference TRBV9 and TRBJ2-2, is DSGVTQTPKHLITATGQRVTLRCSPRSGDLSVYWYQQSLDQGLQFLIQYYNGEERAKGNILERFSAQQFPDLHSELNLSSLELGDSALYFCASSVGGQGSGELFFGEGSRLTVL.

The chain has TRBV18 and TRBJ2-7; D not certain. Germline V gives CDR1 KGHSH, CDR2 LQKENI. Trimming left V 0 bases short and J 4 bases short, with 10 bases between. The length of the CDR3 is 14 residues. The CDR3 protein is CASSPPTVSYEQYF. CDR3 nucleotides: TGTGCCAGCTCACCACCAACGGTCTCGTACGAGCAGTACTTC.

The chain employs TRBV4-1 and TRBJ2-6; tentatively, D is TRBD1 or TRBD2 (6 bases each). The length of the CDR3 is 16 residues. In germline, CDR1 is MGHRA, CDR2 YSYEKL. The V end was cut by 1 base, the J end by 7 bases, with 14 bases between. For the CDR3, the DNA is TGCGCCAGCAGCCAAGGTGGGGGGCACGGAGCCAACGTCCTGACTTTC. Translation gives CASSQGGGHGANVLTF.

This chain links TRBV15 with TRBJ1-2; 7 bases are shared with TRBD1. Per the germline V gene, CDR1 is LNHNV and CDR2 is YYDKDF (reference sequence). The V and J ends lost 8 bases and 5 bases, in that order; junction bases with no gene match: 11. The CDR3 runs 14 residues. CDR3 region: CATSEQGQGYGYTF. CDR3 nucleotide sequence: TGTGCCACCTCTGAACAGGGGCAAGGTTATGGCTACACCTTC.

The chain has TRBV5-4 and TRBJ1-1; D gene uncertain. The CDR3 is made up of 16 amino acids. V dropped 5 bases and J dropped 6 bases, with 23 bases sitting between them. Germline V gene sequence: CDR1 SGHNT, CDR2 YYREEE (reference sequence). CDR3 residues: CASSSSSIGFGAEAFF. DNA for the CDR3: TGTGCCAGCAGTTCAAGCAGTATAGGGTTCGGAGCTGAAGCTTTCTTT.

The chain carries TRBV5-4 and TRBJ2-7; D gene ambiguous. Per the germline V gene, CDR1 is SGHNT and CDR2 is YYREEE (reference sequence). The CDR3 consists of 13 residues. V was clipped by 4 bases and J by 4 bases, with 12 bases between them. Here the CDR3 DNA reads TGTGCCAGCAGCCCCGGGTCCAATTACGAGCAGTACTTC. Translating gives CASSPGSNYEQYF. Full variable domain (rest looked up from reference TRBV5-4 and TRBJ2-7): ETGVTQSPTHLIKTRGQQVTLRCSSQSGHNTVSWYQQALGQGPQFIFQYYREEENGRGNFPPRFSGLQFPNYSSELNVNALELDDSALYLCASSPGSNYEQYFGPGTRLTVT.

Only one count was recorded for this clone. The chain has TRBV5-1 and TRBJ2-3; 12 bases line up with TRBD2. The CDR3 runs 16 residues. The junction had 8 bases not matched to a gene; V was cut back by 4 bases and J by 5 bases. CDR1 SGHRS and CDR2 YFSETQ come from the germline V gene. The CDR3 nucleotides read TGCGCCAGCAGCGTCCCTAGCGGGGGGGAAGAAGATACGCAGTATTTT. Translated, it gives CASSVPSGGEEDTQYF.

V gene TRBV18 combines with J gene TRBJ1-1; 10 bases are a match to TRBD1. The trim removed 3 bases at V and 4 bases at J, leaving 5 bases unmatched. Germline V gives CDR1 KGHSH, CDR2 LQKENI. This CDR3 has 15 residues. In DNA, the CDR3 is TGTGCCAGCTCACCCGGACAGGGGGTCGGCACTGAAGCTTTCTTT. It is translated as CASSPGQGVGTEAFF.

The chain recombines TRBV10-3 with TRBJ1-1; D gene ambiguous. The CDR3 contains 13 residues. Trimming took off 6 bases at V and 3 bases at J, with 11 bases between the two ends. The germline CDR1 and CDR2 sequences are ENHRY and SYGVKD. In DNA, the CDR3 is TGTGCCATCAGCCTAGGACCGGACACTGAAGCTTTCTTT. It codes for CAISLGPDTEAFF.

The rearrangement links TRBV6-1 to TRBJ2-1; D call uncertain. This CDR3 is 14 amino acids long. Deletions cut 3 bases from V and 6 bases from J, with 12 bases between. Germline V gene data show CDR1 as MNHNS and CDR2 as SASEGT. DNA of the CDR3: TGTGCCAGCAGTGAGGGTCCGGAGTTCAATGAGCAGTTCTTC. The encoded protein is CASSEGPEFNEQFF.

The table lists this clone with a few counts. The chain carries TRBV5-4 and TRBJ1-1, with D perhaps TRBD1 (5 bases). The germline gives CDR1 SGHNT, CDR2 YYREEE (reference sequence). Trimming took off 5 bases at V and 1 base at J, with 12 bases between the two ends. The CDR3 sequence is 14 residues long. The CDR3 spells CASSSQGWNTEAFF. The CDR3 region has the DNA TGTGCCAGCAGTTCCCAGGGATGGAACACTGAAGCTTTCTTT.

The V and J genes are TRBV5-1 and TRBJ2-3; D is undetermined. Germline V gene lookup returns CDR1 SGHRS and CDR2 YFSETQ. The CDR3 is made up of 14 amino acids. Trimming stripped 0 bases from V and 4 bases from J, with 9 bases between. The chain's CDR3 is CASSLAVSADTQYF. CDR3 bases: TGCGCCAGCAGCTTGGCGGTGAGCGCAGATACGCAGTATTTT.

The chain carries TRBV13 and TRBJ2-7; no reliable D call. The CDR3 has 15 amino acids. V lost 4 bases and J lost 2, with 15 bases in between. Germline CDR1 reads PRHDT; CDR2 reads FYEKMQ (reference sequence). CDR3 region: CASSSPRSIPYEQYF. In nucleotides, the CDR3 is TGTGCCAGCAGCTCCCCCCGTTCAATTCCCTACGAGCAGTACTTC.

The chain uses TRBV7-9 and TRBJ2-7; 10 nucleotides line up with TRBD1. With 1 base clipped from V and 4 bases from J, the junction kept 7 bases outside the gene matches. Germline assignment: CDR1 SEHNR and CDR2 FQNEAQ (reference sequence). The CDR3 covers 16 residues. The CDR3 here is CASSLEPGQGRYEQYF. CDR3 DNA: TGTGCCAGCAGCTTAGAGCCGGGACAGGGGAGGTACGAGCAGTACTTC.

The rearrangement joins TRBV20-1 to TRBJ2-1; D is uncertain. V lost 3 bases to trimming and J lost 5 bases, with 5 bases between them. The V gene's germline CDR1 is DFQATT and CDR2 SNEGSKA (reference sequence). The CDR3 length is 11 residues. CDR3: CSASRNNEQFF. CDR3 DNA sequence: TGCAGTGCTAGCCGGAACAATGAGCAGTTCTTC.

V and J are TRBV7-2 and TRBJ1-2; TRBD1 is a possible D gene (6 bases). Germline V lookup: CDR1 SGHTA, CDR2 FQGNSA. Trimming stripped 5 bases from V and 4 bases from J, with 23 bases between. This CDR3 is 17 amino acids long. The CDR3 sequence: CASSEGGTVTNPYGYTF. CDR3 coding DNA: TGTGCCAGCAGCGAGGGGGGAACGGTAACGAATCCCTATGGCTACACCTTC.

This rearrangement joins TRBV3-1 (or the pseudogene TRBV3-2) to TRBJ2-5; unclear D gene. Trimming removed 3 bases at V and 5 bases at J, with 7 bases between. The CDR3 covers 12 residues. Germline CDR1 LGHDT, CDR2 YNNKEL (reference sequence). The CDR3 DNA reads TGTGCCAGCAGCCATGGCTTGGAGACCCAGTACTTC. Translation: CASSHGLETQYF.

The chain employs TRBV19 and TRBJ2-7, with D possibly TRBD1 on 6 matching bases. Germline CDR1 LNHDA, CDR2 SQIVND (reference sequence). Trimming removed 6 bases at V and 6 bases at J, with 9 bases between. The CDR3 length is 11 residues. The CDR3 nucleotides are TGTGCCAGTAGCAACAGGGCCGAGCAGTACTTC. This translates into CASSNRAEQYF.

The chain recombines TRBV7-6 with TRBJ2-1, with 7 bases fitting TRBD1. Germline V gives CDR1 SGHVS, CDR2 FNYEAQ. With 5 bases clipped from V and 5 bases from J, the junction kept 15 bases outside the gene matches. The CDR3 loop spans 17 amino acids. CDR3 protein: CASSILLTGHQNNEQFF. CDR3 DNA sequence: TGTGCCAGCAGCATACTCCTGACAGGGCACCAAAACAATGAGCAGTTCTTC.

This rearrangement joins TRBV24-1 to TRBJ2-5, with 10 bases that match TRBD2. Germline V gene lookup returns CDR1 KGHDR and CDR2 SFDVKD. J lost 0 bases, V lost 4 bases, and 13 bases had no gene match. The CDR3 is 19 amino acids. The chain's CDR3 is CATSDPALWTSGNQETQYF. The CDR3 DNA reads TGTGCCACCAGTGACCCCGCCCTTTGGACTAGCGGAAACCAAGAGACCCAGTACTTC.

The chain employs TRBV19 and TRBJ2-3, with TRBD2 matching 7 bases. There are 14 residues in the CDR3. Germline assignment: CDR1 LNHDA and CDR2 SQIVND (reference sequence). The V gene end was trimmed by 5 bases and the J gene end by 2 bases; junction bases not matched to a gene: 4. The CDR3 sequence is CASSLAGDTDTQYF. The DNA for the CDR3 is TGTGCCAGTAGTCTCGCGGGAGACACAGATACGCAGTATTTT.

This chain joins TRBV6-1 and TRBJ1-4, with D possibly matching TRBD1 (5 bases). This CDR3 comprises 13 residues. V lost 2 bases and J 8 bases, leaving 9 bases between the germline ends. CDR1 and CDR2 (germline): MNHNS, SASEGT. CDR3 in amino acids: CASSESWGEKLFF. CDR3 nucleotide sequence: TGTGCCAGCAGTGAATCGTGGGGGGAAAAACTGTTTTTT.

This clone showed up just a few times. This chain joins TRBV11-1 and TRBJ2-3; no definite D call. V was trimmed by 5 bases and J by 4 bases, leaving 10 bases between them. Germline loops: CDR1 SGHAT, CDR2 FQDESV (reference sequence). The CDR3 is made up of 13 amino acids. In nucleotides, the CDR3 is TGTGCCAGCAGCCCTCATCCCCCAGATACGCAGTATTTT. It codes for CASSPHPPDTQYF. The full variable domain, rest sourced from reference TRBV11-1 and TRBJ2-3, is EAEVAQSPRYKITEKSQAVAFWCDPISGHATLYWYRQILGQGPELLVQFQDESVVDDSQLPKDRFSAERLKGVDSTLKIQPAELGDSAMYLCASSPHPPDTQYFGPGTRLTVL.

This chain uses TRBV12-5 with TRBJ2-2, with D uncertain. This CDR3 has 9 residues. Trimming removed 1 base at V and 16 bases at J, with 4 bases between. CDR1 is LGHNT and CDR2 is FRNRAP in the germline V gene. Here the CDR3 reads CASGLGAFF. In DNA, the CDR3 is TGTGCTAGTGGTTTGGGGGCGTTTTTT.

The chain has TRBV6-1 and TRBJ2-3; 8 bases line up with TRBD1. The CDR3 has 16 residues. Germline V gene lookup returns CDR1 MNHNS and CDR2 SASEGT. Trimming at V came to 1 base and at J to 7 bases, leaving 10 bases not matched to a gene. As DNA, the CDR3 is TGTGCCAGCAGTGAAGGGACAGGGTTCTCCGCCCATACGCAGTATTTT. Its translation is CASSEGTGFSAHTQYF.